The 26 T cell receptor beta chains given below trace back to one sample, sequenced in a study of blood T cell repertoires in COVID-19. Data came from immunoSEQ multiplex PCR; TCRdb stores just in-frame clones and leaves some out. Seen here are under 300,000 clones, 65% to 90% observed once, and the top ten hold more than 4.5%. The sequenced material came from peripheral blood. The source of these receptors is a woman aged 80 or over with active or convalescent COVID-19.

With respect to this clone: It is unclear where the CDR3 begins or ends on the DNA, so no DNA is shown, and the CDR3 is as TCRdb lists it. The chain couples TRBV2 to TRBJ2-5; the table assigns TRBD1, which was not confirmed against the DNA. Germline-derived CDR1 and CDR2 are SNHLY and FYNNEI. Termini included, the CDR3 measures 12 amino acids. This CDR3 reads CASSGQGETQYF.

The rearrangement joins TRBV4-1 to TRBJ2-5, with D unclear. This CDR3 is built from 15 residues. Looked up from germline, CDR1 is MGHRA and CDR2 is YSYEKL. V shed 4 bases and J shed 5 bases, with 17 bases lying between them. The CDR3 here is CASSRSFLTSETQYF. In DNA form, the CDR3 reads TGCGCCAGCAGCCGCTCCTTCTTGACTTCGGAGACCCAGTACTTC.

The chain employs TRBV29-1 and TRBJ2-2, with TRBD1 matching 7 bases. The V gene's germline CDR1 is SQVTM and CDR2 ANQGSEA. The CDR3 loop spans 14 amino acids. Unmatched junction bases numbered 3, after V lost 5 bases and J lost 0 bases. The CDR3 sequence is CSVKDRPNTGELFF. CDR3 nucleotide sequence: TGCAGCGTTAAGGACAGGCCGAACACCGGGGAGCTGTTTTTT.

The chain recombines TRBV2 with TRBJ1-5; 7 nucleotides line up with TRBD1. This CDR3 comprises 16 residues. Germline trimming cut 8 bases from V and 5 bases from J; bases unmatched to any gene: 15. Germline CDR1 reads SNHLY; CDR2 reads FYNNEI. CDR3 amino acids: CASGKQGRMRDQPQHF. The DNA of the CDR3 is TGTGCCAGCGGTAAACAGGGGAGGATGAGGGATCAGCCCCAGCATTTT.

This chain connects TRBV19 to TRBJ2-1; 8 bases match TRBD1. The CDR3 is made up of 15 amino acids. The V gene's germline CDR1 is LNHDA and CDR2 SQIVND (reference sequence). The junction had 4 bases not matched to a gene; V was cut back by 4 bases and J by 2 bases. The CDR3 spells CASSTGQGPYNEQFF. CDR3 nucleotide sequence: TGTGCCAGTAGTACAGGACAGGGACCCTACAATGAGCAGTTCTTC.

There are a few counts of this clone. The rearrangement links TRBV20-1 to TRBJ2-1, with 10 bases aligning to TRBD2. CDR1 is DFQATT and CDR2 is SNEGSKA in the germline V gene (reference sequence). The CDR3 covers 11 residues. V was pared by 6 bases and J by 7 bases, with 0 bases of the junction left unmatched. In DNA form, the CDR3 reads TGCAGTGCAGCGGGAGGGAATGAGCAGTTCTTC. This gives the protein CSAAGGNEQFF.

This clone has more than one count but fewer than ten. The chain couples TRBV27 to TRBJ1-3, with 7 bases fitting TRBD1. Germline V gene lookup returns CDR1 MNHEY and CDR2 SMNVEV (reference sequence). The CDR3 length is 19 residues. Trimming at V came to 7 bases and at J to 0 bases, leaving 18 bases not matched to a gene. The CDR3: CASISPTGDISPSGNTIYF. CDR3 nucleotide sequence: TGTGCCAGCATTTCCCCCACAGGGGATATAAGCCCCTCTGGAAACACCATATATTTT.

This clone was seen just once. The gene calls are TRBV28 and TRBJ1-1, with D perhaps matching TRBD1 (5 bases). The germline V gene encodes CDR1 MDHEN and CDR2 SYDVKM. V was clipped by 5 bases and J by 5 bases, with 15 bases between them. This CDR3 contains 14 residues. The CDR3 loop is CASSTGQFPTEAFF. In DNA, the CDR3 is TGTGCCAGCAGTACAGGACAATTCCCAACTGAAGCTTTCTTT.

This clone was detected only once. CDR3 DNA: TGTGCCAGCAGCTCCCCACTTAATGAAAAACTGTTTTTT. Its translation is CASSSPLNEKLFF. The rearrangement joins TRBV7-9 to TRBJ1-4; D is unclear. Germline V gene sequence: CDR1 SEHNR, CDR2 FQNEAQ (reference sequence). The CDR3 contains 13 residues. Trimming shortened V by 4 bases and J by 4 bases, and 7 bases separated the two germline ends.

In this sample, this clone turned up once. The chain employs TRBV12-3 or TRBV12-4 and TRBJ2-7; D remains unclear. The V end was cut by 3 bases, the J end by 1 base, with 4 bases between. The CDR3 contains 12 residues. CDR3 loop: CASSFLSYEQYF. The CDR3 region has the DNA TGTGCCAGCAGTTTTTTATCCTACGAGCAGTACTTC.

This clone was counted between two and nine times. V is TRBV2 and J is TRBJ2-7, with 7 bases lining up with TRBD2. V lost 7 bases and J lost 4; bases outside the gene matches: 7. Germline assignment: CDR1 SNHLY and CDR2 FYNNEI. The CDR3 is 13 residues long. This CDR3 is CASTAGSLYEQYF. Here the CDR3 DNA reads TGTGCCAGCACAGCGGGGTCGTTATACGAGCAGTACTTC.

The V gene is TRBV5-1, the J gene TRBJ2-1, with 14 bases fitting TRBD2. The CDR3 is made up of 17 amino acids. From germline, CDR1 is SGHRS and CDR2 YFSETQ. With V trimmed by 4 bases and J by 3 bases, 6 bases remained unmatched. The DNA for the CDR3 is TGCGCCAGCAGCGGGACTAGCGGGAGATGGGGCTACAATGAGCAGTTCTTC. This encodes CASSGTSGRWGYNEQFF.

The chain has TRBV20-1 and TRBJ1-1; D gene ambiguous. Trimming took off 3 bases at V and 4 bases at J, with 15 bases between the two ends. The CDR3 totals 14 residues. Germline CDR1 DFQATT, CDR2 SNEGSKA (reference sequence). The CDR3 DNA follows: TGCAGTGCTAGTCGACCCGGGGTGGGCACTGAAGCTTTCTTT. The encoded protein is CSASRPGVGTEAFF.

The chain couples TRBV24-1 to TRBJ2-2; the match to TRBD2 covers 9 bases. The trim removed 2 bases at V and 1 base at J, leaving 4 bases unmatched. This CDR3 is 17 amino acids long. From germline, CDR1 is KGHDR and CDR2 SFDVKD. CDR3 amino acids: CATSDWASGENTGELFF. Written as DNA, the CDR3 is TGTGCCACCAGTGATTGGGCTAGCGGGGAGAACACCGGGGAGCTGTTTTTT.

The CDR3 reads CASSYGTSGEWEQYF. CDR3 in DNA: TGTGCCAGCAGTTACGGGACTAGCGGGGAGTGGGAGCAGTACTTC. This chain uses TRBV2 with TRBJ2-7; 13 bases agree with TRBD2. Germline CDR1 is SNHLY and CDR2 is FYNNEI. The CDR3 contains 15 residues. Trimming took 5 bases from V and 7 from J; bases not matched to a gene: 8.

The chain joins TRBV5-1 to TRBJ1-3, with TRBD1 matching 8 bases. CDR3 length: 15 amino acids. The V gene end was trimmed by 3 bases and the J gene end by 4 bases; junction bases not matched to a gene: 6. Germline V gene lookup returns CDR1 SGHRS and CDR2 YFSETQ. The CDR3 region is CASSYLGQVGNTIYF. CDR3 in DNA: TGCGCCAGCAGCTACCTGGGACAGGTGGGAAACACCATATATTTT.

This clone was found a few times. The J gene is TRBJ1-2, the V gene TRBV28; perhaps TRBD1 as D (6 bases). Germline lookup yields CDR1 MDHEN and CDR2 SYDVKM. V was clipped by 2 bases and J by 3 bases, with 13 bases between them. The CDR3 spans 15 residues. As DNA, the CDR3 is TGTGCCAGCAGTTTACCCGGGGGGCGAGACTATGGCTACACCTTC. Translated, it gives CASSLPGGRDYGYTF.

The genes are TRBV19 and TRBJ2-3, with TRBD1 matching 8 bases. The CDR3 has 16 amino acids. Germline V CDR1 and CDR2: LNHDA, SQIVND (reference sequence). With V trimmed by 1 base and J by 2 bases, 5 bases remained unmatched. CDR3 sequence: CASSIVGTGYTDTQYF. The CDR3 coding sequence is TGTGCCAGTAGTATAGTAGGGACAGGCTACACAGATACGCAGTATTTT.

The rearrangement uses TRBV27 and TRBJ2-1, with 10 bases identical to TRBD2. This CDR3 has 18 residues. The junction had 18 bases not matched to a gene; V was cut back by 5 bases and J by 8 bases. The V gene's germline CDR1 is MNHEY and CDR2 SMNVEV (reference sequence). The CDR3 DNA sequence: TGTGCCAGCAGTCTCACAGGGTGGGCTAGCGGGAGTAAATATGAGCAGTTCTTC. Translated, it gives CASSLTGWASGSKYEQFF.

This clone was seen just once. The chain employs TRBV18 and TRBJ1-5, with 7 bases identical to TRBD1. This CDR3 region has 16 residues. Looked up from germline, CDR1 is KGHSH and CDR2 is LQKENI. V shed 6 bases and J 1 base; nucleotides not matched to a gene: 9. This chain's CDR3 is CASSEGAPQSNQPQHF. The CDR3 nucleotides read TGTGCCAGCTCCGAGGGGGCCCCCCAAAGCAATCAGCCCCAGCATTTT.

The genes are TRBV12-3 or TRBV12-4 and TRBJ1-4, with 10 bases identical to TRBD1. The CDR3 has 13 residues. J was trimmed by 11 bases and V by 6 bases; bases with no gene match: 6. The CDR3, as DNA: TGTGCCAGCAGCCCCGGACAGGGGGGTAAACTGTTTTTT. The encoded protein is CASSPGQGGKLFF.

The chain has TRBV13 and TRBJ1-3, with TRBD1 matching 8 bases. Germline V gene lookup returns CDR1 PRHDT and CDR2 FYEKMQ (reference sequence). The CDR3 has 15 amino acids. The ends lost 5 bases at V and 2 bases at J; junction bases unmatched: 5. In nucleotides, the CDR3 is TGTGCCAGCAGCGCATCCAGGGGGCCTGGAAACACCATATATTTT. Its protein product is CASSASRGPGNTIYF.

The chain joins TRBV6-5 to TRBJ1-5; 7 bases agree with TRBD1. There are 14 residues in the CDR3. CDR1 MNHEY and CDR2 SVGAGI come from the germline V gene. The ends lost 6 bases at V and 5 bases at J; junction bases unmatched: 7. The CDR3 DNA reads as TGTGCCAGCAGGATGACAGGGCGGGATCAGCCCCAGCATTTT. Translating it yields CASRMTGRDQPQHF.

CDR3 loop: CASSQGLSAGDYEQYF. The DNA of the CDR3 is TGTGCCAGCAGCCAAGGTCTGTCCGCAGGGGACTACGAGCAGTACTTC. The chain joins TRBV3-1 (or the pseudogene TRBV3-2) to TRBJ2-7; D is perhaps TRBD1 (6 bases). V gave up 1 base and J gave up 3 bases, with 16 bases separating them. The germline CDR1 and CDR2 sequences are LGHDT and YNNKEL (reference sequence). This CDR3 has 16 amino acids.

The chain joins TRBV27 to TRBJ1-6; the match to TRBD1 covers 9 bases. V trimming: 4 bases; J trimming: 10 bases; junction bases outside the gene matches: 14. The CDR3 has 17 amino acids. The germline CDR1 and CDR2 sequences are MNHEY and SMNVEV (reference sequence). CDR3 loop: CASSSHYGTGFGSPLHF. CDR3 bases: TGTGCCAGCAGTTCACATTACGGGACAGGGTTCGGATCACCCCTCCACTTT.

The chain recombines TRBV28 with TRBJ1-2, with TRBD1 identical over 9 bases. The CDR3 is made up of 16 amino acids. The J segment lost 4 bases and the V segment lost 4 bases, leaving 10 bases of the junction unmatched. Germline V gene lookup returns CDR1 MDHEN and CDR2 SYDVKM. The CDR3 DNA follows: TGTGCCAGCAGTTGGGGACAGGGAAGGCCTAGCTATGGCTACACCTTC. It translates to CASSWGQGRPSYGYTF.